These T cell receptor beta chains were read from a single sample in a study of ipilimumab plus nivolumab after autologous stem cell transplantation. Repertoires were generated with immunoSEQ multiplex PCR, while TCRdb's copy carries only in-frame clones and drops some. The sample comprises 2,500 to 3,500 clones, approximately 80% of which are singletons, and 9% to 14% rests with the top ten. The source was PBMCs, collected in a trial of ipilimumab plus nivolumab as post-transplant consolidation. These receptors were collected from a male donor with multiple myeloma. The CDR3 runs from the conserved cysteine through the conserved F or W. A D gene is named only where the DNA matches it firmly. Expanded clones are given a class, and other clones once, few, many or no size at all.

>NA|TRBJ1-1|NA|14|TRBV27
TGTGCCAGCAGTTATGTAGGGACGAACACTGAAGCTTTCTTT
CASSYVGTNTEAFF
>NA|TRBJ1-6|NA|15|TRBV28
TGTGCCAGCAGTTTAGCCGAAATCCATAATTCACCCCTCCACTTT
CASSLAEIHNSPLHF
>NA|TRBJ2-5|NA|17|TRBV6-1
TGTGCCAGCAGTGAACCCCAAAGTTTGGTGGGGCAAGAGACCCAGTACTTC
CASSEPQSLVGQETQYF
>NA|TRBJ2-7|NA|11|TRBV18
TGTGCCAGCTCACCCGCGAACGAGCAGTACTTC
CASSPANEQYF
>NA|TRBJ2-4|few|11|TRBV28
TGTGCCAGCAGCAGGGACAACATTCAGTACTTC
CASSRDNIQYF
>NA|TRBJ1-1|NA|12|TRBV5-1
TGCGCCAGCAGCGAGGGAAACACTGAAGCTTTCTTT
CASSEGNTEAFF
>TRBD2|TRBJ2-1|NA|15|TRBV27
TGTGCCAGCAGTGTTCTAGCGGGGGGTTACAATGAGCAGTTCTTC
CASSVLAGGYNEQFF
>TRBD1|TRBJ1-2|NA|14|TRBV28
TGTGCCAGCAGTTCCGACAGGGTGACCTATGGCTACACCTTC
CASSSDRVTYGYTF
>NA|TRBJ2-3|NA|13|TRBV7-9
TGTGCAGGAGGGCCGGACGCGAGAGATACGCAGTATTTT
CAGGPDARDTQYF
>TRBD2|TRBJ2-1|NA|14|TRBV9
TGTGCCAGCAGCCGAGACGGGGGGGCCAGTGAGCAGTTCTTC
CASSRDGGASEQFF
>NA|TRBJ2-6|NA|16|TRBV6-5
TGTGCCAGCAGTTACTTTGGGATTTCTGGGGCCAACGTCCTGACTTTC
CASSYFGISGANVLTF
>NA|TRBJ1-2|NA|14|TRBV5-1
TGCGCCAGCAGCTCCAGGGGATTTGACTATGGCTACACCTTC
CASSSRGFDYGYTF
>NA|TRBJ1-1|NA|13|TRBV11-1
TGTGCCAGCAGCTTAGGAGGGAACACTGAAGCTTTCTTT
CASSLGGNTEAFF
>NA|TRBJ2-7|once|12|TRBV19
TGTGCCAGTAGTGGCTATGACTACGAGCAGTACTTC
CASSGYDYEQYF
>TRBD1|TRBJ1-2|NA|12|TRBV7-3
TGTGCCAGCAGCCTGACAGGGAATGGCTACACCTTC
CASSLTGNGYTF
>TRBD2|TRBJ2-5|NA|15|TRBV7-2
TGTGCCAGCAGCTTGGCGCGGGGGGATTGGGAGACCCAGTACTTC
CASSLARGDWETQYF
>NA|TRBJ2-2|once|17|TRBV18
TGTGCCAGCTCACCCCAAGAGGCCCAGGGTGCCACCGGGGAGCTGTTTTTT
CASSPQEAQGATGELFF
>NA|TRBJ2-4|NA|14|TRBV6-5
TGTGCCAGCAGTTACTCAGCAGGGGGAGGGGATCAGTACTTC
CASSYSAGGGDQYF
>NA|TRBJ2-5|NA|13|TRBV28
TGTGCCAGCAGTCTTGGGGGGCAAGAGACCCAGTACTTC
CASSLGGQETQYF
>TRBD2|TRBJ2-1|once|19|TRBV4-1
TGCGCCAGCAGCTACCTCGGGACTAGCAGACGAAACTCCTACAATGAGCAGTTCTTC
CASSYLGTSRRNSYNEQFF
>TRBD1|TRBJ1-2|NA|12|TRBV25-1
TGTGCCAGCAGCGGGACAGGTTATGGCTACACCTTC
CASSGTGYGYTF
>NA|TRBJ1-5|NA|15|TRBV7-8
TGTGCCAGCAGCTTATGGGTGGGGTCCGGGCAGCCCCAGCATTTT
CASSLWVGSGQPQHF
>NA|TRBJ2-1|NA|15|TRBV4-1
TGCGCCAGCAGCCAAGCCAGGGAAATCTACAATGAGCAGTTCTTC
CASSQAREIYNEQFF
>NA|TRBJ1-1|NA|14|TRBV11-2
TGTGCCAGCAGCTCCTGGGGGTCGCACACTGAAGCTTTCTTT
CASSSWGSHTEAFF
>TRBD2|TRBJ2-5|NA|14|TRBV10-1
TGCGCCAGCAGTGCTTCGGGGGGACAAGAGACCCAGTACTTC
CASSASGGQETQYF
>TRBD1|TRBJ1-6|NA|18|TRBV10-1
TGCGCCAGCAAATCGTACAGGGGGGTCGGGCCCTATAATTCACCCCTCCACTTT
CASKSYRGVGPYNSPLHF
>TRBD1|TRBJ1-1|NA|16|TRBV6-6
TGTGCCAGCAGTTACAGGACAGGGGGGAGGAACACTGAAGCTTTCTTT
CASSYRTGGRNTEAFF
>NA|TRBJ1-1|NA|13|TRBV7-3
TGTGCCAGCAGTCTTGGGGGAGGCACTGAAGCTTTCTTT
CASSLGGGTEAFF
>NA|TRBJ2-6|NA|15|TRBV11-2
TGTGCCAGCAGCTTATCGGGGGCTGGGGCCAACGTCCTGACTTTC
CASSLSGAGANVLTF
>NA|TRBJ1-1|few|15|TRBV4-2
TGTGCCAGCAGCCAAGTGGGTTACGGAGTGACTGAAGCTTTCTTT
CASSQVGYGVTEAFF
>NA|TRBJ1-2|NA|14|TRBV11-2
TGTGCCAGCAGCTTAGATCACTCGGGGATCGGCTACACCTTC
CASSLDHSGIGYTF
>TRBD1|TRBJ2-7|few|16|TRBV27
TGTGCCAGCAGTTTATCGGGGACAGGGTCCTCCTACGAGCAGTACTTC
CASSLSGTGSSYEQYF
>TRBD2|TRBJ2-7|NA|18|TRBV11-1
TGTGCCAGCAGCATTGGGCGACTAGCGGGAACCAAATCCTACGAGCAGTACTTC
CASSIGRLAGTKSYEQYF
>NA|TRBJ2-7|NA|15|TRBV18
TGTGCCAGCTCACCTAGGGGCAGGGGTTGGGACGAGCAGTACTTC
CASSPRGRGWDEQYF
>TRBD1|TRBJ1-6|NA|14|TRBV27
TGTGCCAGCAGTGTGGCAGGGGGAGCTTCACCCCTCCACTTT
CASSVAGGASPLHF
>TRBD2|TRBJ2-5|few|16|TRBV5-1
TGCGCCAGCAGCAGCGGGACTAGCGGGATCCAAGAGACCCAGTACTTC
CASSSGTSGIQETQYF
>TRBD2|TRBJ2-7|NA|15|TRBV19
TGTGCCAGTAGTTCGTCGACTAGCGGAGTCTACGAGCAGTACTTC
CASSSSTSGVYEQYF
>TRBD2|TRBJ2-1|NA|16|TRBV7-3
TGTGCCAGCAGCCCCGGGGTAGCGGGGGTAAACAATGAGCAGTTCTTC
CASSPGVAGVNNEQFF
>TRBD2|TRBJ2-5|NA|17|TRBV5-1
TGCGCCAGCAGCTCGGGACTAGCGGGGGGGACCCAAGAGACCCAGTACTTC
CASSSGLAGGTQETQYF
>NA|TRBJ1-2|NA|13|TRBV29-1
TGCAGCGTTGAATGGGGGAGCAACTATGGCTACACCTTC
CSVEWGSNYGYTF
>NA|TRBJ1-6|NA|15|TRBV25-1
TGTGCCAGCAGTGAAACGGGTTCCTATAATTCACCCCTCCACTTT
CASSETGSYNSPLHF
>NA|TRBJ1-1|NA|15|TRBV5-1
TGCGCCAGCAGCTTGATGGGGGCGATGAACACTGAAGCTTTCTTT
CASSLMGAMNTEAFF
>NA|TRBJ1-2|NA|15|TRBV7-9
TGTGCCAGCAGCTTGGGAGTCGGGGCTAACTATGGCTACACCTTC
CASSLGVGANYGYTF
>NA|TRBJ2-1|NA|15|TRBV29-1
TGCAGCGTTGGGTCTAGCGCCGGGCCCTACAATGAGCAGTTCTTC
CSVGSSAGPYNEQFF
>TRBD2|TRBJ2-7|NA|15|TRBV7-2
TGTGCCAGCAGCGGCGAGTGGGACTACTCAGCCGAGCAGTACTTC
CASSGEWDYSAEQYF
>NA|TRBJ1-5|NA|18|TRBV23-1
TGCGCCAGCAGTCAATCCCAAGCACCACCTTCCCTCAATCAGCCCCAGCATTTT
CASSQSQAPPSLNQPQHF
>NA|TRBJ1-1|NA|12|TRBV30
TGTGCCTGGATTGAAAAGGGCACTGAAGCTTTCTTT
CAWIEKGTEAFF
>NA|TRBJ2-3|NA|13|TRBV18
TGTGCCAGCTCACCGCCGACTCGGGATACGCAGTATTTT
CASSPPTRDTQYF